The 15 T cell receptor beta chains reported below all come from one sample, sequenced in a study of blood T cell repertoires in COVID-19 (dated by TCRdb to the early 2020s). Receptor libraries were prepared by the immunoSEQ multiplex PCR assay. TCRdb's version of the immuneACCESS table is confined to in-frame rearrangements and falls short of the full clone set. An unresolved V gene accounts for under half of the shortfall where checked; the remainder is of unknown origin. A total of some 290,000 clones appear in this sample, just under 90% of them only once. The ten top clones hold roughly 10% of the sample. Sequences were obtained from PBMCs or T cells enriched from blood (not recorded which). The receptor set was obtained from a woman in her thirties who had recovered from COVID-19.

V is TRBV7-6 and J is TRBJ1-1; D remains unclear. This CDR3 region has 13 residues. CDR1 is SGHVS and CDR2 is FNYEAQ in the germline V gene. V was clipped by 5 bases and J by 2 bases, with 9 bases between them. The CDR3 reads CASSAQQNTEAFF. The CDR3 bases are TGTGCCAGCAGCGCACAACAAAACACTGAAGCTTTCTTT.

Written as DNA, the CDR3 is TGTGCCAGCAGCCTAGAAGGGGGCGCGGTATTCGCCGGGGAGCTGTTTTTT. Translating it yields CASSLEGGAVFAGELFF. The chain couples TRBV5-5 to TRBJ2-2; 7 positions match TRBD1. This CDR3 is built from 17 residues. J lost 6 bases, V lost 4 bases, and 15 bases had no gene match. CDR1 and CDR2 from the germline V gene are SGHKS and YYEKEE (reference sequence).

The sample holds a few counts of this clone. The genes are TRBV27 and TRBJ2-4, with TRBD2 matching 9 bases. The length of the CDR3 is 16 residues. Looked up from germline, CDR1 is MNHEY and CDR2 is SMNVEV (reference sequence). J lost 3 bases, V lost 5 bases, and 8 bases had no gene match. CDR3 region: CASSVLAGMGKNIQYF. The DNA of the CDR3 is TGTGCCAGCAGTGTCCTAGCGGGGATGGGCAAAAACATTCAGTACTTC.

For the CDR3, the DNA is TGTGCCAGCGCAATAGCGGGAGTATTCCCCGGGGAGCTGTTTTTT. Amino acid sequence: CASAIAGVFPGELFF. The chain recombines TRBV6-6 with TRBJ2-2, with 9 bases matching TRBD2. J gave up 6 bases and V 8 bases, and 10 bases lay outside the gene matches. The CDR3 is 15 amino acids. Per germline, CDR1 MNHNY and CDR2 SVGAGI (reference sequence).

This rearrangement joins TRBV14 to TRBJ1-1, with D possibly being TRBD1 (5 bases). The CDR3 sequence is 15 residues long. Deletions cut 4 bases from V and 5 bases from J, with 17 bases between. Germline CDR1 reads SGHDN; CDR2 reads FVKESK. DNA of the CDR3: TGTGCCAGCAGCCTCCGGACAACCCGCGGTACTGAAGCTTTCTTT. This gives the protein CASSLRTTRGTEAFF. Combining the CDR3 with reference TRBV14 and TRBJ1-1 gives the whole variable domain EAGVTQFPSHSVIEKGQTVTLRCDPISGHDNLYWYRRVMGKEIKFLLHFVKESKQDESGMPNNRFLAERTGGTYSTLKVQPAELEDSGVYFCASSLRTTRGTEAFFGQGTRLTVV.

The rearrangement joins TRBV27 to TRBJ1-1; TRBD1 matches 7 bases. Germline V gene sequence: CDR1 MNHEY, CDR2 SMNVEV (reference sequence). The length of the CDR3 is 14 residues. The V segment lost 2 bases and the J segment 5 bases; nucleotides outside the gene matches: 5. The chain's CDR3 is CASSLAQGNTEAFF. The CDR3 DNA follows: TGTGCCAGCAGTTTAGCACAGGGGAATACTGAAGCTTTCTTT.

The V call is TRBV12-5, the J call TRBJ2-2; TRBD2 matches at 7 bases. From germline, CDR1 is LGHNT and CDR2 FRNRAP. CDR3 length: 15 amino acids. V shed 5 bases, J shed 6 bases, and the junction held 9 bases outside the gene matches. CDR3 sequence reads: CASGTGGLGPGELFF. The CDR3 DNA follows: TGTGCTAGTGGTACCGGGGGGTTGGGGCCCGGGGAGCTGTTTTTT.

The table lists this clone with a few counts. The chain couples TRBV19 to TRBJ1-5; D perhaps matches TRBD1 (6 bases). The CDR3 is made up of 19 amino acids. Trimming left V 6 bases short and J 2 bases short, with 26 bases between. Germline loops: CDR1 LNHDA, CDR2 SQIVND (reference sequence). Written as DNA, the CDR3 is TGTGCCAGTAGAGGGGGTCCCTGGGCGGGAGCTGGTGGCAATCAGCCCCAGCATTTT. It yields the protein CASRGGPWAGAGGNQPQHF.

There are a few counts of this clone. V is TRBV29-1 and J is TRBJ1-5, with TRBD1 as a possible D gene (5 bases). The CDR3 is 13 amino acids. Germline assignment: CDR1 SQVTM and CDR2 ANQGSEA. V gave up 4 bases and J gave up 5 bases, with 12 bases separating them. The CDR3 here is CSVGAGNDQPQHF. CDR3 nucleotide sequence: TGCAGCGTTGGAGCAGGGAATGATCAGCCCCAGCATTTT.

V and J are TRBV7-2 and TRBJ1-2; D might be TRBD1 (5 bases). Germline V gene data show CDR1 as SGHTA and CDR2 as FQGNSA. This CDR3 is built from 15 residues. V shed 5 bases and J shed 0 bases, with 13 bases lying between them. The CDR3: CASSPQPGSNYGYTF. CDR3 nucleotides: TGTGCCAGCAGCCCCCAGCCAGGGTCTAACTATGGCTACACCTTC.

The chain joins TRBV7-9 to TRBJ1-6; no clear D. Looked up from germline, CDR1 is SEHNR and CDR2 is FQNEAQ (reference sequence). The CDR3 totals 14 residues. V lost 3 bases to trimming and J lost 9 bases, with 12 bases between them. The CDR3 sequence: CASSFSSGLSPLHF. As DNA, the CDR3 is TGTGCCAGCAGCTTTTCCAGTGGACTTTCACCCCTCCACTTT.

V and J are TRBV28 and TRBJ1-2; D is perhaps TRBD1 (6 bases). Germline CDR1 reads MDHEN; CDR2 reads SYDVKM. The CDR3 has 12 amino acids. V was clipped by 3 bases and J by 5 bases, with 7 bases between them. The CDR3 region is CASSFQGYGYTF. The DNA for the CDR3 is TGTGCCAGCAGTTTTCAGGGGTATGGCTACACCTTC.

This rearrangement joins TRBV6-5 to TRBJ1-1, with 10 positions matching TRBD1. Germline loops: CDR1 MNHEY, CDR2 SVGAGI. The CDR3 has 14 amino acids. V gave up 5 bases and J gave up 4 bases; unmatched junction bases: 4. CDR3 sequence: CASSTGQGGTEAFF. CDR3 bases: TGTGCCAGCAGTACCGGACAGGGGGGCACTGAAGCTTTCTTT.

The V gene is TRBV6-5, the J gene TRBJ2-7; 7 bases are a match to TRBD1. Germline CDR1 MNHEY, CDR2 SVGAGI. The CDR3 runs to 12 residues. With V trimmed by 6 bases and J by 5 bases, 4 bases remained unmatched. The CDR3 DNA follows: TGTGCCAGCAGCCCACAGGGGAACGAGCAGTACTTC. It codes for CASSPQGNEQYF.

The CDR3 nucleotides read TGTGCCAGTAGTATCCCGGGGACAGCTTACGAGCAGTACTTC. It encodes CASSIPGTAYEQYF. The genes are TRBV19 and TRBJ2-7; 7 nucleotides align to TRBD1. CDR3 length: 14 amino acids. J lost 4 bases, V lost 3 bases, and 6 bases had no gene match. CDR1 is LNHDA and CDR2 is SQIVND in the germline V gene (reference sequence).